The 14 T cell receptor beta chains reported below all come from one sample, sequenced in a study of T cells expressing NK-cell markers (dated by TCRdb to 2019 to 2021). The library was obtained by 5' RACE. Sequenced on an Illumina HiSeq 2000. TCRdb reprocessed the reads, so every CDR3 protein sequence counts as one entry and DNA is not shown. The sample has about 32,000 distinct CDR3 sequences on record. Approximately 60% of the sample belongs to the ten largest clones. The sequencing sample was made of blood T cells: a sorted CD56 or NKG2C T cell subset, CD4+ or CD8+ T cells, or bulk PBMC T cells (not recorded which). The receptors stem from a woman between 18 and 70 years old in good health.

The chain carries TRBV7-9 and TRBJ2-3; the D call from TCRdb, TRBD2, cannot be confirmed without DNA. The CDR3 runs to 15 residues. Germline V lookup: CDR1 SEHNR, CDR2 FQNEAQ (reference sequence). CDR3 sequence: CASSLGGGRTDTQYF. Full variable domain (rest looked up from reference TRBV7-9 and TRBJ2-3): DTGVSQNPRHKITKRGQNVTFRCDPISEHNRLYWYRQTLGQGPEFLTYFQNEAQLEKSRLLSDRFSAERPKGSFSTLEIQRTEQGDSAMYLCASSLGGGRTDTQYFGPGTRLTVL.

The rearrangement uses TRBV9 and TRBJ2-2; absent DNA, TCRdb's TRBD1 call cannot be checked. Germline assignment: CDR1 SGDLS and CDR2 YYNGEE. The length of the CDR3 is 16 residues. The CDR3: CASSQTGIENTGELFF.

J is TRBJ2-1 and V is TRBV5-1; TCRdb lists TRBD2, though no DNA is available to test this call. The CDR3 consists of 15 residues. Germline values: CDR1 SGHRS, CDR2 YFSETQ. The CDR3 here is CASSLELADYNEQFF.

The CDR3 loop reads CASSSHGRDTGELFF. J is TRBJ2-2 and V is TRBV27; without DNA, the TCRdb call of TRBD2 cannot be checked. Germline lookup yields CDR1 MNHEY and CDR2 SMNVEV (reference sequence). The CDR3 runs to 15 residues.

This chain joins TRBV7-2 and TRBJ2-3; TCRdb's assignment of TRBD2 cannot be checked, as there is no DNA. CDR1 and CDR2 from the germline V gene are SGHTA and FQGNSA. The CDR3 is 14 residues long. The CDR3 protein is CASSLNSPTDTQYF.

V and J are TRBV5-6 and TRBJ2-2. CDR1 SGHDT and CDR2 YYEEEE come from the germline V gene. The CDR3 has 15 amino acids. CDR3 amino acids: CASSLVLGEPGELFF.

This sequence joins TRBV27 and TRBJ2-7; the D gene TCRdb calls, TRBD2, cannot be checked with no DNA. CDR3 length: 15 amino acids. CDR1 and CDR2 (germline): MNHEY, SMNVEV (reference sequence). Here the CDR3 reads CASSSGTSVSYEQYF.

Frequency places this clonotype as medium-sized (0.01 to 0.1%). This chain links TRBV5-1 with TRBJ1-1; the TRBD1 assignment by TCRdb is unverifiable without DNA. Germline-derived CDR1 and CDR2 are SGHRS and YFSETQ. The CDR3 spans 14 residues. The CDR3 region is CASSFQEARTEAFF. Full variable domain (missing parts from reference TRBV5-1 and TRBJ1-1): KAGVTQTPRYLIKTRGQQVTLSCSPISGHRSVSWYQQTPGQGLQFLFEYFSETQRNKGNFPGRFSGRQFSNSRSEMNVSTLELGDSALYLCASSFQEARTEAFFGQGTRLTVV.

This chain joins TRBV20-1 and TRBJ2-3; without DNA, the TCRdb call of TRBD1 cannot be checked. Germline V gene lookup returns CDR1 DFQATT and CDR2 SNEGSKA (reference sequence). The length of the CDR3 is 16 residues. The CDR3 here is CSARDTGGPDTDTQYF.

The J gene is TRBJ2-5, the V gene TRBV2; the TRBD1 assignment by TCRdb is unverifiable without DNA. Germline CDR1 reads SNHLY; CDR2 reads FYNNEI. CDR3 length: 16 amino acids. The CDR3 protein is CASSEMTGGNQETQYF.

This chain links TRBV28 with TRBJ1-5; TCRdb selects TRBD1, and the lack of DNA leaves this call unchecked. This CDR3 is built from 19 residues. Germline V gene data show CDR1 as MDHEN and CDR2 as SYDVKM. The CDR3 sequence is CASSLLGGDRDYSNQPQHF.

V and J are TRBV20-1 and TRBJ2-3; TCRdb indicates TRBD2, and absent DNA this call remains unverified. Germline CDR1 and CDR2: DFQATT and SNEGSKA (reference sequence). The CDR3 has 18 residues. This CDR3 is CSSNLAGELTSSTDTQYF.

The J gene is TRBJ2-5, the V gene TRBV2; TCRdb proposes TRBD1, but this gene call is untestable without DNA. The CDR3 is 11 residues long. CDR1 is SNHLY, CDR2 FYNNEI, per germline. CDR3 sequence reads: CASSAGAGGYF.

The V gene is TRBV19, the J gene TRBJ2-1; the D gene TCRdb calls, TRBD1, cannot be checked with no DNA. The CDR3 consists of 16 residues. Per the germline V gene, CDR1 is LNHDA and CDR2 is SQIVND (reference sequence). The CDR3 reads CASSITGQITYNEQFF.